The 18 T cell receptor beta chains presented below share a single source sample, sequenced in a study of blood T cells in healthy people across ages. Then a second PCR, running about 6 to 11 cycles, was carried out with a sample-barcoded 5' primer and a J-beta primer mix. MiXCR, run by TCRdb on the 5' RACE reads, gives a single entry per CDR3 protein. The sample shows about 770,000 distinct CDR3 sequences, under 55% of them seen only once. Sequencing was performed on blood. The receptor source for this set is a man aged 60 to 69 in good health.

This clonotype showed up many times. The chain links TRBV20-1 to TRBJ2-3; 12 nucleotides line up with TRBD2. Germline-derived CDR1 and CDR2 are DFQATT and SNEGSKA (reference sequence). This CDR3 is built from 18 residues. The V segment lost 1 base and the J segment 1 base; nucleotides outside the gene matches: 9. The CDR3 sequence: CSARGGLAGGKGTDTQYF. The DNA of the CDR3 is TGCAGTGCTAGAGGTGGTCTAGCGGGGGGGAAGGGCACAGATACGCAGTATTTT.

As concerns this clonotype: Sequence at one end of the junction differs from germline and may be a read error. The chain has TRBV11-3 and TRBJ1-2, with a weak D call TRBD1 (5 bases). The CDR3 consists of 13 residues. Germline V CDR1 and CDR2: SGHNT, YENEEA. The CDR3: CVSSPTADDGYTF. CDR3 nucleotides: TGTGTCAGCAGCCCGACAGCAGACGATGGCTACACCTTC.

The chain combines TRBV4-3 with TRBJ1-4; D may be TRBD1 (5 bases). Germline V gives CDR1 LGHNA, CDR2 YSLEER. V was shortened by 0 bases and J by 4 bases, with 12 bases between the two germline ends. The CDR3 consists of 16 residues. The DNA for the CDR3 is TGCGCCAGCAGCCAAGACCCGGCAGGGCTTAATGAAAAACTGTTTTTT. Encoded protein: CASSQDPAGLNEKLFF.

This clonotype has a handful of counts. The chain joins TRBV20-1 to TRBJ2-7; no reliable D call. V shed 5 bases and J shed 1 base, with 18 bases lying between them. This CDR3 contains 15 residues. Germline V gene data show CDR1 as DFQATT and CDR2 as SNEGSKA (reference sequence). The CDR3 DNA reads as TGCAGTGCTCTCAACCTCGGACGGTCTTCCTACGAGCAGTACTTC. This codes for CSALNLGRSSYEQYF.

This chain's CDR3 is CASGLAGGLEQYF. The DNA for the CDR3 is TGTGCCAGCGGACTAGCGGGGGGGCTTGAGCAGTACTTC. The genes are TRBV6-1 and TRBJ2-5, with 15 bases identical to TRBD2. The CDR3 is 13 residues long. Germline V gene sequence: CDR1 MNHNS, CDR2 SASEGT. Germline trimming cut 8 bases from V and 11 bases from J; bases unmatched to any gene: 6.

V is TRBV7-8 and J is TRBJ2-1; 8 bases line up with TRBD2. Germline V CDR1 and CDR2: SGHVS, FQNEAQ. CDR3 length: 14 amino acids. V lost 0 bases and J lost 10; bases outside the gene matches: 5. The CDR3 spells CASSLAGLVKEQFF. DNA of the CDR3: TGTGCCAGCAGCTTAGCGGGACTAGTGAAGGAGCAGTTCTTC.

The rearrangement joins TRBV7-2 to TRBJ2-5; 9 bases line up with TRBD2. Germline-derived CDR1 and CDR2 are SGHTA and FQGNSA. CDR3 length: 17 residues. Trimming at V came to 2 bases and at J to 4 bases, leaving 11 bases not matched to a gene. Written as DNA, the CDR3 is TGTGCCAGCAGCTTAAACCCCCCGGGAGCGGGGGGAGAGACCCAGTACTTC. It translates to CASSLNPPGAGGETQYF.

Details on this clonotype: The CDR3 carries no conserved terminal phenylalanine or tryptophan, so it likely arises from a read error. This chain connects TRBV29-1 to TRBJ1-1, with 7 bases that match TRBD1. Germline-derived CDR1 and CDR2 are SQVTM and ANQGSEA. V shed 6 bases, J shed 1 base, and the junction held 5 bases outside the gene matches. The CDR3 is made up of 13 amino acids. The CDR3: CSVQTGKNTEAFI. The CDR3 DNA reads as TGCAGCGTACAGACAGGGAAGAACACTGAAGCTTTCATT.

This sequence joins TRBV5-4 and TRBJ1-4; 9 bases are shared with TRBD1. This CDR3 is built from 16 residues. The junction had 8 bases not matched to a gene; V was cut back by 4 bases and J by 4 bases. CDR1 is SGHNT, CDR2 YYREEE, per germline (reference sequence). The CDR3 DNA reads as TGTGCCAGCAGCAACGACAGGGGGACATTTAATGAAAAACTGTTTTTT. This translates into CASSNDRGTFNEKLFF.

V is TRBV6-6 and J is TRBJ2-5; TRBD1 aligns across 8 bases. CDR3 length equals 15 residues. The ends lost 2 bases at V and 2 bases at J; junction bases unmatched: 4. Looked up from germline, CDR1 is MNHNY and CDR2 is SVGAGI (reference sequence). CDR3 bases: TGTGCCAGCAGTTACCCCGGGACAGGTCAAGAGACCCAGTACTTC. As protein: CASSYPGTGQETQYF.

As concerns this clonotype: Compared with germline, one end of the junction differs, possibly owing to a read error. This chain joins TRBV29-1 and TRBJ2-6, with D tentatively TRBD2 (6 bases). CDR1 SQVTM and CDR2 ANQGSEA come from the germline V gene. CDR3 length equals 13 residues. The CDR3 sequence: CSVWGVEANVRTF. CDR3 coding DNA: TGCAGCGTGTGGGGGGTGGAGGCCAACGTCCGGACTTTC.

The CDR3 spells CSVSGGPYNEQFF. DNA for the CDR3: TGCAGCGTTAGCGGGGGGCCATACAATGAGCAGTTCTTC. J is TRBJ2-1 and V is TRBV29-1; TRBD2 matches at 9 bases. Trimming removed 5 bases from V and 4 bases from J; junction bases left unmatched: 3. The CDR3 has 13 residues. Germline values: CDR1 SQVTM, CDR2 ANQGSEA.

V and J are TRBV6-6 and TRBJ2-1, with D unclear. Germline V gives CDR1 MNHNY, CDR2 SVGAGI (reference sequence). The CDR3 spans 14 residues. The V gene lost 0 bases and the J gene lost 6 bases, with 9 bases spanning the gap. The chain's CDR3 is CASSYSSSVNEQFF. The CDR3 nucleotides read TGTGCCAGCAGTTACTCTTCTTCGGTCAATGAGCAGTTCTTC.

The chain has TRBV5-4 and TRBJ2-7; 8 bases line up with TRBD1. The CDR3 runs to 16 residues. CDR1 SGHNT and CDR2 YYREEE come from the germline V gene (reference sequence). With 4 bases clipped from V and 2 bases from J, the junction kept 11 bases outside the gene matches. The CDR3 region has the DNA TGTGCCAGCAGCAAGGATGGACAGGGTGGCCCCTACGAGCAGTACTTC. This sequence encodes CASSKDGQGGPYEQYF.

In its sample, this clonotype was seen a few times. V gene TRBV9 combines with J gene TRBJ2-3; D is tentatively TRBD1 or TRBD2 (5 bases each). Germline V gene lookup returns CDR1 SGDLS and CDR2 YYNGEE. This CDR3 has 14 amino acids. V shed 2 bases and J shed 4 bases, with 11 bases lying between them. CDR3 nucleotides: TGTGCCAGCAGCGTTGAGGGGTTCCCAGATACGCAGTATTTT. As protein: CASSVEGFPDTQYF.

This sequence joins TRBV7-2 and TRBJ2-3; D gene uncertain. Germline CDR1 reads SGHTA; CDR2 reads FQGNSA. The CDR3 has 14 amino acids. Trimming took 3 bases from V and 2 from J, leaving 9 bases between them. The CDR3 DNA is TGTGCCAGCAGCTTCACGGCTAACACAGATACGCAGTATTTT. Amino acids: CASSFTANTDTQYF.

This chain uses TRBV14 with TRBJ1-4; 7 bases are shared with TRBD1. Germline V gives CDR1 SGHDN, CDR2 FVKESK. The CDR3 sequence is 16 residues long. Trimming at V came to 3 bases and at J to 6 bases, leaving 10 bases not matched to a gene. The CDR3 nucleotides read TGTGCCAGCAGCCAGGGTTTGACAGGGTTGGATGAAAAACTGTTTTTT. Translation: CASSQGLTGLDEKLFF.

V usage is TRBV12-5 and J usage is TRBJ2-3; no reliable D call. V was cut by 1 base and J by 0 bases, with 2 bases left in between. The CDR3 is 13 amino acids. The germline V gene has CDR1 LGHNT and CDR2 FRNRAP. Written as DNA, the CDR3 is TGTGCTAGTGGTTTGGGTAGCACAGATACGCAGTATTTT. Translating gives CASGLGSTDTQYF.